The 18 T cell receptor beta chains given below trace back to one sample, sequenced in a study of shared clonotypes between healthy human individuals (dated by TCRdb to the early 2020s). The receptor library was made with the immunoSEQ multiplex PCR assay. Imported from immuneACCESS, the table was reduced by TCRdb to in-frame sequences with V and J called. These copies leave out some clones; in studies compared against another copy, an unresolved V gene accounts for under half, and the cause of the remainder is not known. The sample yields 850,000 to 1,200,000 clones; 65% to 80% were counted once. About 1.5% of the sample is held by the ten biggest clonotypes. Input material: memory CD4+ T cells sorted from blood. What this sample's cell subset or site label stands for: CD45RA-negative fraction. Source of these receptors: a young man in good health.

About this clone: This specimen includes other DNA sequences encoding the same CDR3. V usage is TRBV5-1 and J usage is TRBJ2-5; D may match TRBD1 or TRBD2 (6 bases each). V was pared by 0 bases and J by 4 bases, with 7 bases between. The CDR3 is made up of 13 amino acids. Germline assignment: CDR1 SGHRS and CDR2 YFSETQ. The CDR3 sequence: CASSLEGGETQYF. For the CDR3, the DNA is TGCGCCAGCAGCTTGGAGGGGGGAGAGACCCAGTACTTC.

The gene calls are TRBV7-3 and TRBJ2-3; D possibly corresponds to TRBD2 (5 bases). V shed 2 bases and J shed 1 base, with 10 bases lying between them. There are 15 residues in the CDR3. Looked up from germline, CDR1 is SGHTA and CDR2 is FQGTGA. CDR3 coding DNA: TGTGCCAGCAGCTTAGACGGGGTCGGCACAGATACGCAGTATTTT. It specifies CASSLDGVGTDTQYF.

This chain connects TRBV16 to TRBJ2-2; D is unresolved. The V gene's germline CDR1 is KGHSY and CDR2 FQNENV. The CDR3 spans 14 residues. Trimming cost V 1 base and J 4 bases, with 7 bases left between them. CDR3 in amino acids: CASSQWGSTGELFF. The CDR3 bases are TGTGCCAGCAGCCAATGGGGTAGCACCGGGGAGCTGTTTTTT.

The V call is TRBV29-1, the J call TRBJ1-3; the match to TRBD1 covers 7 bases. This CDR3 has 15 residues. In germline, CDR1 is SQVTM, CDR2 ANQGSEA. Trimming cost V 2 bases and J 10 bases; bases outside gene matches: 14. The DNA for the CDR3 is TGCAGCGTTGAATTCGCCGACAGGGCCAGTGGGACCATATATTTT. It specifies CSVEFADRASGTIYF.

The V and J genes are TRBV10-3 and TRBJ1-5; the D gene is possibly TRBD1 (5 bases). The length of the CDR3 is 18 residues. Trimming took off 0 bases at V and 3 bases at J, with 18 bases between the two ends. Germline V gene lookup returns CDR1 ENHRY and CDR2 SYGVKD. As DNA, the CDR3 is TGTGCCATCAGTGAGTCGGGTGGTCGGGGCGGGATCAATCAGCCCCAGCATTTT. Translating gives CAISESGGRGGINQPQHF.

This clone was detected a few times. The chain carries TRBV4-1 and TRBJ2-1; tentative D call: TRBD1 (6 bases). V lost 5 bases, J lost 4 bases, and 18 bases lay in between. Germline lookup yields CDR1 MGHRA and CDR2 YSYEKL. This CDR3 has 16 amino acids. The CDR3 DNA is TGCGCCAGCAGCTCCCGAACAGGGCCCCGATACAATGAGCAGTTCTTC. This codes for CASSSRTGPRYNEQFF.

The chain combines TRBV19 with TRBJ2-7; TRBD2 aligns across 9 bases. J was trimmed by 0 bases and V by 9 bases; bases with no gene match: 6. CDR1 is LNHDA and CDR2 is SQIVND in the germline V gene (reference sequence). The CDR3 totals 14 residues. CDR3 in DNA: TGTGCCAGAAGACTAGCGGCAAGCTCCTACGAGCAGTACTTC. This encodes CARRLAASSYEQYF.

The chain has TRBV2 and TRBJ1-1; 7 nucleotides match TRBD1. Looked up from germline, CDR1 is SNHLY and CDR2 is FYNNEI. V shed 4 bases and J 1 base; nucleotides not matched to a gene: 3. The CDR3 has 14 amino acids. The CDR3 sequence is CASSGTGKNTEAFF. CDR3 in DNA: TGTGCCAGCAGTGGGACAGGCAAGAACACTGAAGCTTTCTTT. Drawing the rest from reference TRBV2 and TRBJ1-1, the complete variable domain is EPEVTQTPSHQVTQMGQEVILRCVPISNHLYFYWYRQILGQKVEFLVSFYNNEISEKSEIFDDQFSVERPDGSNFTLKIRSTKLEDSAMYFCASSGTGKNTEAFFGQGTRLTVV.

The V call is TRBV5-1, the J call TRBJ1-1; TRBD1 matches 7 bases. V gave up 2 bases and J gave up 8 bases; unmatched junction bases: 9. The CDR3 loop spans 14 amino acids. CDR1 SGHRS and CDR2 YFSETQ come from the germline V gene. CDR3 DNA: TGCGCCAGCAGCTTAGGGGGCCTCGCCAGGGAAGCTTTCTTT. Translating it yields CASSLGGLAREAFF. Filled out from reference TRBV5-1 and TRBJ1-1, the complete variable domain reads KAGVTQTPRYLIKTRGQQVTLSCSPISGHRSVSWYQQTPGQGLQFLFEYFSETQRNKGNFPGRFSGRQFSNSRSEMNVSTLELGDSALYLCASSLGGLAREAFFGQGTRLTVV.

This clone has a single count. V and J are TRBV19 and TRBJ1-5; TRBD1 might be the D (5 bases). This CDR3 spans 14 amino acids. Germline loops: CDR1 LNHDA, CDR2 SQIVND (reference sequence). The ends were cut back, 5 bases at V and 6 bases at J, with 14 bases in the middle. CDR3 sequence reads: CASSPGHLSQPQHF. The CDR3 DNA reads TGTGCCAGTAGTCCCGGACATCTGAGTCAGCCCCAGCATTTT.

The chain joins TRBV6-5 to TRBJ2-5; 11 nucleotides agree with TRBD1. There are 15 residues in the CDR3. The trim removed 2 bases at V and 9 bases at J, leaving 8 bases unmatched. Germline CDR1 reads MNHEY; CDR2 reads SVGAGI. CDR3: CASSYRDRGIGAQYF. CDR3 bases: TGTGCCAGCAGTTACCGGGACAGGGGGATTGGGGCCCAGTACTTC.

This clone was counted a few times. The rearrangement links TRBV7-2 to TRBJ2-7, with 9 bases lining up with TRBD2. The CDR3 extends over 15 amino acids. V lost 1 base, J lost 3 bases, and 4 bases stayed unmatched. The germline gives CDR1 SGHTA, CDR2 FQGNSA. This CDR3 reads CASSLDAGGFYEQYF. The CDR3 nucleotides read TGTGCCAGCAGCTTAGACGCGGGAGGGTTCTACGAGCAGTACTTC.

This clone has just a few counts. Other DNA sequences within the sample encode an identical CDR3. The chain carries TRBV5-6 and TRBJ1-2; 8 positions agree with TRBD1. Germline V gene sequence: CDR1 SGHDT, CDR2 YYEEEE. The CDR3 extends over 14 amino acids. J lost 2 bases, V lost 0 bases, and 0 bases had no gene match. The CDR3 sequence is CASSLGQGNYGYTF. CDR3 nucleotide sequence: TGTGCCAGCAGCTTGGGACAGGGGAACTATGGCTACACCTTC.

As DNA, the CDR3 is TGCAGCGTCCTAATGCACCGACAGGGAAGCTCCTACAATGAGCAGTTCTTC. Translation gives CSVLMHRQGSSYNEQFF. V is TRBV29-1 and J is TRBJ2-1; 7 bases are shared with TRBD1. This CDR3 is built from 17 residues. Germline CDR1 SQVTM, CDR2 ANQGSEA. V was pared by 6 bases and J by 0 bases, with 14 bases of the junction left unmatched.

The chain couples TRBV9 to TRBJ2-3, with 11 bases identical to TRBD1. Germline V lookup: CDR1 SGDLS, CDR2 YYNGEE. The CDR3 spans 13 residues. Trimming at V came to 4 bases and at J to 13 bases, leaving 8 bases not matched to a gene. The CDR3 DNA reads TGTGCCAGCAGCCCTCAACCGGGACAGGGGGAGTATTTT. Its protein product is CASSPQPGQGEYF.

This clone has more than one count but fewer than ten. The chain links TRBV2 to TRBJ2-3, with TRBD2 identical over 8 bases. The CDR3 has 15 amino acids. V lost 4 bases, J lost 4 bases, and 7 bases stayed unmatched. The germline V gene encodes CDR1 SNHLY and CDR2 FYNNEI. CDR3 nucleotides: TGTGCCAGCAGTGGGGGGCGGGAGGTAGCAGATACGCAGTATTTT. Encoded protein: CASSGGREVADTQYF.

This clone was seen a handful of times. The chain uses TRBV5-8 and TRBJ2-5; TRBD2 matches 13 bases. V trimming: 2 bases; J trimming: 5 bases; junction bases outside the gene matches: 6. The CDR3 has 16 residues. Germline-derived CDR1 and CDR2 are SGHTS and YDEGEE. The CDR3: CASSLGLAGVGETQYF. CDR3 sequence (DNA): TGTGCCAGCAGCTTAGGACTAGCGGGAGTTGGGGAGACCCAGTACTTC.

DNA of the CDR3: TGTGCCAGCAGTTCCGGGCCCTCCTACGAGCAGTACTTC. Translating it yields CASSSGPSYEQYF. J is TRBJ2-7 and V is TRBV5-5; D remains unclear. Germline V gene lookup returns CDR1 SGHKS and CDR2 YYEKEE (reference sequence). The ends were cut back, 5 bases at V and 0 bases at J, with 9 bases in the middle. The CDR3 totals 13 residues. The full variable domain, completed using reference TRBV5-5 and TRBJ2-7, is DAGVTQSPTHLIKTRGQQVTLRCSPISGHKSVSWYQQVLGQGPQFIFQYYEKEERGRGNFPDRFSARQFPNYSSELNVNALLLGDSALYLCASSSGPSYEQYFGPGTRLTVT.